Listed here are 20 T cell receptor beta chains from one sample, sequenced in a study of PD-L1 blockade in urothelial cancer. The protocol was immunoSEQ multiplex PCR, while the TCRdb copy is restricted to in-frame clones and leaves out a portion. The data hold roughly 24,000 clones, with about 90% observed a single time. Stated time point: peripheral blood 6 weeks after treatment start. Sequencing was performed on PBMCs, taken around atezolizumab (anti-PD-L1) treatment. The receptors originated from a woman in her sixties with urothelial cancer.

V and J are TRBV7-3 and TRBJ2-3, with 7 positions matching TRBD1. The CDR3 runs 16 residues. Losses at the gene ends were 5 bases for V and 2 bases for J; bases not matched to a gene: 10. CDR1 and CDR2 (germline): SGHTA, FQGTGA. The CDR3 nucleotides read TGTGCCAGCAGCCCCAGAGGGGGCTCCGTCACAGATACGCAGTATTTT. Its protein product is CASSPRGGSVTDTQYF.

This chain connects TRBV7-3 to TRBJ2-3, with D perhaps matching TRBD2 (5 bases). Trimming left V 1 base short and J 2 bases short, with 10 bases between. Germline-derived CDR1 and CDR2 are SGHTA and FQGTGA. This CDR3 is 15 amino acids long. The CDR3 loop reads CASSLRGIPTDTQYF. The CDR3 coding sequence is TGTGCCAGCAGCTTAAGAGGGATCCCCACAGATACGCAGTATTTT.

This clone was found once. V and J are TRBV7-2 and TRBJ2-7, with D maybe TRBD2 (5 bases). Germline V lookup: CDR1 SGHTA, CDR2 FQGNSA. The CDR3 length is 14 residues. V was clipped by 3 bases and J by 4 bases, with 13 bases between them. CDR3 coding DNA: TGTGCCAGCAGCTTTTTCCCCTCGGGGTACGAGCAGTACTTC. It encodes CASSFFPSGYEQYF.

The chain links TRBV2 to TRBJ1-5; D not resolved. V was trimmed by 0 bases and J by 6 bases, leaving 6 bases between them. Germline V gene sequence: CDR1 SNHLY, CDR2 FYNNEI. The CDR3 totals 13 residues. This CDR3 reads CASSEARSQPQHF. For the CDR3, the DNA is TGTGCCAGCAGTGAAGCCCGTTCTCAGCCCCAGCATTTT.

This rearrangement joins TRBV18 to TRBJ2-4, with TRBD1 matching over 10 bases. V dropped 0 bases and J dropped 7; count of bases not matched to a gene: 6. Per germline, CDR1 KGHSH and CDR2 LQKENI. This CDR3 has 16 residues. In nucleotides, the CDR3 is TGTGCCAGCTCACCACCGAAGGGGACAGGGGTTAACATTCAGTACTTC. Its translation: CASSPPKGTGVNIQYF.

This clone was counted between two and nine times. The CDR3 DNA is TGTGCCAGCAGTCGGGGCGGGGACACCGGGGAGCTGTTTTTT. Translated: CASSRGGDTGELFF. The chain joins TRBV5-4 to TRBJ2-2, with D maybe TRBD2 (6 bases). With 5 bases removed from V and 3 bases from J, the gap between germline ends came to 11 bases. CDR1 and CDR2 from the germline V gene are SGHNT and YYREEE (reference sequence). The CDR3 totals 14 residues.

V usage is TRBV5-6 and J usage is TRBJ2-2, with TRBD1 identical over 7 bases. The CDR3 totals 17 residues. V was clipped by 0 bases and J by 3 bases; unmatched bases: 8. Germline V lookup: CDR1 SGHDT, CDR2 YYEEEE. The CDR3 region has the DNA TGTGCCAGCAGCTTGGTTGGGCAGGGGGTTGACACCGGGGAGCTGTTTTTT. Translating it yields CASSLVGQGVDTGELFF.

The chain recombines TRBV7-6 with TRBJ2-7; tentatively, D is TRBD2 (7 bases). Germline-derived CDR1 and CDR2 are SGHVS and FNYEAQ. The CDR3 loop spans 14 amino acids. The V end lost 4 bases, the J end lost 2 bases, and 12 bases lay between the germline ends. The CDR3 nucleotides are TGTGCCAGCAGCTCGGGGGGCCGCCCCTACGAGCAGTACTTC. Amino acid sequence: CASSSGGRPYEQYF.

V usage is TRBV27 and J usage is TRBJ2-1; the D gene is possibly TRBD2 (6 bases). V was clipped by 5 bases and J by 9 bases, with 23 bases between them. Germline CDR1 MNHEY, CDR2 SMNVEV (reference sequence). The CDR3 is 16 amino acids. This chain's CDR3 is CASSHLLGLAIGEQFF. The DNA of the CDR3 is TGTGCCAGCAGTCATCTCCTCGGGCTAGCGATCGGTGAGCAGTTCTTC.

This clone was observed a single time. This chain links TRBV4-3 with TRBJ2-3, with TRBD2 identical over 12 bases. Looked up from germline, CDR1 is LGHNA and CDR2 is YSLEER. The length of the CDR3 is 19 residues. J gave up 2 bases and V 0 bases, and 9 bases lay outside the gene matches. CDR3 region: CASSQDRLAGGTNTDTQYF. The CDR3 DNA reads as TGCGCCAGCAGCCAAGATCGCCTAGCGGGGGGGACGAACACAGATACGCAGTATTTT.

This clone was observed a single time. The chain carries TRBV11-3 and TRBJ1-1; TRBD1 matches 12 bases. V lost 5 bases and J lost 11; bases outside the gene matches: 9. The CDR3 runs to 14 residues. The V gene's germline CDR1 is SGHNT and CDR2 YENEEA. The CDR3 nucleotides read TGTGCCAGCAGCCAGGGGGACAGGGGGCTCTCGGCTTTCTTT. It is translated as CASSQGDRGLSAFF.

The chain is built from TRBV6-5 and TRBJ2-2, with D unclear. The CDR3 length is 12 residues. V lost 6 bases, J lost 8 bases, and 10 bases lay in between. Germline V CDR1 and CDR2: MNHEY, SVGAGI. The CDR3 protein is CASSLGRGELFF. The CDR3, as DNA: TGTGCCAGCAGCCTCGGTCGGGGGGAGCTGTTTTTT.

This clone was seen once. This chain uses TRBV29-1 with TRBJ2-5, with 9 bases lining up with TRBD1. CDR1 SQVTM and CDR2 ANQGSEA come from the germline V gene. The CDR3 spans 12 residues. With V trimmed by 7 bases and J by 5 bases, 5 bases remained unmatched. CDR3 in DNA: TGCAGCGCCGGGACAGGGCGGGAGACCCAGTACTTC. Its translation: CSAGTGRETQYF.

A few counts support this clone. This chain links TRBV28 with TRBJ2-7; 7 bases are shared with TRBD2. V shed 5 bases and J 6 bases; nucleotides not matched to a gene: 16. The CDR3 is 16 residues long. Germline V CDR1 and CDR2: MDHEN, SYDVKM. CDR3 in DNA: TGTGCCAGCAGTCAAGTTTCCGGGACTACCCTCGGCGAGCAGTACTTC. It codes for CASSQVSGTTLGEQYF.

The CDR3 bases are TGTGCCAGCAGGCGTCGACAGGGTTGGAATTCACCCCTCCACTTT. This translates into CASRRRQGWNSPLHF. The chain couples TRBV7-3 to TRBJ1-6; 7 bases line up with TRBD1. The CDR3 contains 15 residues. Germline V gene lookup returns CDR1 SGHTA and CDR2 FQGTGA. J was trimmed by 7 bases and V by 6 bases; bases with no gene match: 9.

The count of this clone is one. The V gene is TRBV28, the J gene TRBJ2-5, with 8 bases identical to TRBD1. V gave up 7 bases and J gave up 1 base; unmatched junction bases: 2. Germline CDR1 is MDHEN and CDR2 is SYDVKM. The CDR3 extends over 13 amino acids. As DNA, the CDR3 is TGTGCCAGCAATGGACAGGGCCAAGAGACCCAGTACTTC. Amino acid sequence: CASNGQGQETQYF.

J is TRBJ2-7 and V is TRBV5-1; D is possibly TRBD2 (6 bases). From germline, CDR1 is SGHRS and CDR2 YFSETQ. V was trimmed by 0 bases and J by 3 bases, leaving 16 bases between them. This CDR3 has 16 residues. The DNA for the CDR3 is TGCGCCAGCAGCTTGGGGAGGGGTACAAACGACTACGAGCAGTACTTC. Translating it yields CASSLGRGTNDYEQYF.

The chain couples TRBV6-1 to TRBJ2-7; TRBD1 might be the D (5 bases). The CDR3 sequence is 15 residues long. V was cut by 1 base and J by 3 bases, with 13 bases left in between. Germline V gene lookup returns CDR1 MNHNS and CDR2 SASEGT. CDR3 nucleotides: TGTGCCAGCAGTGAAGGGGGCTTCTCCCTCTACGAGCAGTACTTC. Translating gives CASSEGGFSLYEQYF.

The J gene is TRBJ1-2, the V gene TRBV5-4; 9 nucleotides align to TRBD1. J gave up 2 bases and V 4 bases, and 3 bases lay outside the gene matches. Per the germline V gene, CDR1 is SGHNT and CDR2 is YYREEE (reference sequence). This CDR3 spans 14 amino acids. CDR3 sequence (DNA): TGTGCCAGCAGCCCAGGACAGGGGAACTATGGCTACACCTTC. Translated, it gives CASSPGQGNYGYTF.

V usage is TRBV11-2 and J usage is TRBJ2-1; TRBD1 matches 9 bases. CDR1 is SGHAT, CDR2 FQNNGV, per germline. J was trimmed by 7 bases and V by 1 base; bases with no gene match: 11. The length of the CDR3 is 17 residues. As DNA, the CDR3 is TGTGCCAGCAGCTTAGTAGGGGGACAGGGTTTAGAGAATGAGCAGTTCTTC. Its protein is CASSLVGGQGLENEQFF.